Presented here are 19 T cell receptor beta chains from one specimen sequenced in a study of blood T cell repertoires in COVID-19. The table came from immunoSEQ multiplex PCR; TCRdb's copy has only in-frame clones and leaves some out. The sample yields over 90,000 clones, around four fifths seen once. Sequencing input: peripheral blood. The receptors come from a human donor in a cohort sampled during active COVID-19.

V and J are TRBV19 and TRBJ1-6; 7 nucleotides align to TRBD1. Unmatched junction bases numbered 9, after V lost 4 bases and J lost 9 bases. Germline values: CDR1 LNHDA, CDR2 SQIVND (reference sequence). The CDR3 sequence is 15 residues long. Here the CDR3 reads CASSTGRDSLSPLHF. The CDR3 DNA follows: TGTGCCAGTAGTACAGGCCGGGACAGCCTTTCACCCCTCCACTTT.

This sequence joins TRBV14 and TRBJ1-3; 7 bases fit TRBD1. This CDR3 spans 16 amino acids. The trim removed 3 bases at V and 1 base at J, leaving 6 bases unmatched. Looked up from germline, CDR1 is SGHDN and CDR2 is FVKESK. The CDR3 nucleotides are TGTGCCAGCAGCCACCGGACAGGAACTTCTGGAAACACCATATATTTT. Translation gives CASSHRTGTSGNTIYF.

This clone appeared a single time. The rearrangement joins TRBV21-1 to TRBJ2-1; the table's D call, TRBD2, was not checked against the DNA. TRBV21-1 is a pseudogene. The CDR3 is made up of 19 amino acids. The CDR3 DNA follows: TGTGCCAGCAGCCCCTGGGGAACTAGCGGGTATAGAGCCCCCAATGAGCAGTTCTTC. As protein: CASSPWGTSGYRAPNEQFF.

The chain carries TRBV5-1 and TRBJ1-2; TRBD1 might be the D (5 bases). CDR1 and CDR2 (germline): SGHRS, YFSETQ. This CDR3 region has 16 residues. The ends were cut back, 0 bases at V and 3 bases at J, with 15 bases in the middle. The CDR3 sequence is CASSLAWGDPDYGYTF. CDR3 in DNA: TGCGCCAGCAGCTTGGCTTGGGGGGATCCCGACTATGGCTACACCTTC.

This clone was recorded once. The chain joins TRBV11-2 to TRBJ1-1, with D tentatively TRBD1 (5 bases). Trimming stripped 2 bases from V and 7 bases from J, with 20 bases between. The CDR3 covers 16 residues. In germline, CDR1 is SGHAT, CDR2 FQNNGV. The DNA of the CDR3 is TGTGCCAGCAGCTTAAGTTTTTCGAGGACAAAACTTGAAGCTTTCTTT. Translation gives CASSLSFSRTKLEAFF.

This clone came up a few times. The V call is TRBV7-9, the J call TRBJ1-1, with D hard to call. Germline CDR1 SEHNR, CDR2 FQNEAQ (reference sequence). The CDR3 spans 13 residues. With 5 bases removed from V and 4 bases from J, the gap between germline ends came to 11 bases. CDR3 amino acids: CASSLEGGTEAFF. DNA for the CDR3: TGTGCCAGCAGCCTAGAAGGCGGCACTGAAGCTTTCTTT.

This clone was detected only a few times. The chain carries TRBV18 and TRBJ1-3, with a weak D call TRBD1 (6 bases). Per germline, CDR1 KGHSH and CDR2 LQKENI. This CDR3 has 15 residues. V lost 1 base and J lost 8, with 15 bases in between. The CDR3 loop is CASSPRRGPGDTIYF. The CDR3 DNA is TGTGCCAGCTCACCACGCAGGGGACCCGGGGACACCATATATTTT.

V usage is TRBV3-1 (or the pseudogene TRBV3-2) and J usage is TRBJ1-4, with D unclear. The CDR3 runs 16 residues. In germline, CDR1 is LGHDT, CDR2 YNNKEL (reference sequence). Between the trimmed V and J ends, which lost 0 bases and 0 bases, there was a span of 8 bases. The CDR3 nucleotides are TGTGCCAGCAGCCAAGACCGCGGTGCAACTAATGAAAAACTGTTTTTT. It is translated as CASSQDRGATNEKLFF.

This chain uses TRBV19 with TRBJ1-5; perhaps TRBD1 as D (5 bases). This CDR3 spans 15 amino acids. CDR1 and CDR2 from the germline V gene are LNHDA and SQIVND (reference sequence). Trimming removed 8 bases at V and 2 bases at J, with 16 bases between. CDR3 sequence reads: CASRRGDAGNQPQHF. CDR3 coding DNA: TGTGCCAGTCGGCGGGGGGATGCAGGCAATCAGCCCCAGCATTTT.

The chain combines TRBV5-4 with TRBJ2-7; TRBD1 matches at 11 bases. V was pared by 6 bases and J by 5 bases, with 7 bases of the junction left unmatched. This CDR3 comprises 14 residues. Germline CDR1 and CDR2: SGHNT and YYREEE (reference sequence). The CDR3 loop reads CASTLDRGRDEQYF. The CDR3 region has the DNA TGTGCCAGCACCCTGGACAGGGGGCGCGACGAGCAGTACTTC.

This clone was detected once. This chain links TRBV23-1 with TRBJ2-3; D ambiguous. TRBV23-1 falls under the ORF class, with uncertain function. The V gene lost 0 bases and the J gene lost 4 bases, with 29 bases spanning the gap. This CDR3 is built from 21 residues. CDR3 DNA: TGCGCCAGCAGTCAATCCCCTGGGCAGCCCAGCTGGCTTAAGCTGGCAGATACGCAGTATTTT. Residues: CASSQSPGQPSWLKLADTQYF.

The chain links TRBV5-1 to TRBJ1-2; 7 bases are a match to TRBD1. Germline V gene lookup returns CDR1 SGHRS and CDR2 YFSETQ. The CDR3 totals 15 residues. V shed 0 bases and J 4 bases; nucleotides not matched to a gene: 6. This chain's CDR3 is CASSLEEGAAYGYTF. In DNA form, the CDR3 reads TGCGCCAGCAGCTTGGAGGAGGGGGCGGCCTATGGCTACACCTTC.

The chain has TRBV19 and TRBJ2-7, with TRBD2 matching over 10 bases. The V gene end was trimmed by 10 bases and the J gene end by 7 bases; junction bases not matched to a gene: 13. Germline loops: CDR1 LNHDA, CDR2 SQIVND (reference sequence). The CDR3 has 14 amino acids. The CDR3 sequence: CATQTGLAFGEQYF. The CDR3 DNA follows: TGTGCCACCCAAACGGGACTAGCGTTCGGGGAGCAGTACTTC.

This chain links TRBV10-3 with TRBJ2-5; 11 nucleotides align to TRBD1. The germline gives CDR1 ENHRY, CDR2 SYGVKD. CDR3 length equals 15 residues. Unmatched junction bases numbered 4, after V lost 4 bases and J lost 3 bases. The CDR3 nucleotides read TGTGCCATCAGTGGGGACAGGGGGTTTGAAGAGACCCAGTACTTC. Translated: CAISGDRGFEETQYF.

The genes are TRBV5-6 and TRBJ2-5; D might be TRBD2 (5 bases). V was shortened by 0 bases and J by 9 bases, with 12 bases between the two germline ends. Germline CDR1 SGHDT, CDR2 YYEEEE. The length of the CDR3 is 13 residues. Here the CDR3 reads CASSLGLPPPQYF. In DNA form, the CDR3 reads TGTGCCAGCAGCTTGGGACTACCCCCGCCCCAGTACTTC.

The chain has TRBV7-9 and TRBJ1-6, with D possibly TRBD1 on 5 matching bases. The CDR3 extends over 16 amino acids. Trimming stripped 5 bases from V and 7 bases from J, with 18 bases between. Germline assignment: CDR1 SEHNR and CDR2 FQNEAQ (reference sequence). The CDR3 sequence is CASSLPGVLLNSPLHF. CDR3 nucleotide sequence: TGTGCCAGCAGCCTGCCGGGGGTCCTCCTCAATTCACCCCTCCACTTT.

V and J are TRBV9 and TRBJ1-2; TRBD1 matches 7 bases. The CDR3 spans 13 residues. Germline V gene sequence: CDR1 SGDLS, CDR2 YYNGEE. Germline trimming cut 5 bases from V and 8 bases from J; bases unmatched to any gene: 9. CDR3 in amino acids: CASSTGASGGYTF. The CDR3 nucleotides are TGTGCCAGCAGTACAGGGGCCTCGGGGGGCTACACCTTC.

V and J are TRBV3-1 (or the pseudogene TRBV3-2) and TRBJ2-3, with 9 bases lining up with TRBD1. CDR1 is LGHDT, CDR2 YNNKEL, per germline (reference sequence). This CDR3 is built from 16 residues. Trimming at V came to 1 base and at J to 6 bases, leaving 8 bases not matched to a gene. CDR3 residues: CASSQAGTGLWDTQYF. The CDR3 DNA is TGTGCCAGCAGCCAAGCCGGGACAGGGTTATGGGATACGCAGTATTTT.

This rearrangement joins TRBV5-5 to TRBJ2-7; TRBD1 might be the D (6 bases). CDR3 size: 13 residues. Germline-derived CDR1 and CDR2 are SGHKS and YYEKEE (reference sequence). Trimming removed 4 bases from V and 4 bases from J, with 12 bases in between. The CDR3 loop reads CASSQPTGYEQYF. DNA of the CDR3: TGTGCCAGCAGCCAACCCACAGGGTACGAGCAGTACTTC.